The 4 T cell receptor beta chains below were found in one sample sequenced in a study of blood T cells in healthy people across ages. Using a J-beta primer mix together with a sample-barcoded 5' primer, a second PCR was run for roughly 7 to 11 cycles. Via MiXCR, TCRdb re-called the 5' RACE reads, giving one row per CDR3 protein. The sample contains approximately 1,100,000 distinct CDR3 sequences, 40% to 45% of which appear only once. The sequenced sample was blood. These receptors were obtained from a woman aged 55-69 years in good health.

Written as DNA, the CDR3 is TGCAGTGCAGCCGACACAGGGTCCGGGGCCAACGTCCTGACTTTC. Its protein product is CSAADTGSGANVLTF. The chain is built from TRBV20-1 and TRBJ2-6; possibly TRBD1 for D (6 bases). V was pared by 6 bases and J by 4 bases, with 16 bases between. CDR1 is DFQATT and CDR2 is SNEGSKA in the germline V gene (reference sequence). CDR3 length equals 15 residues.

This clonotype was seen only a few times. CDR3 sequence: CSASRDRDTDTQYF. CDR3 in DNA: TGCAGTGCTTCCCGGGACAGGGACACAGATACGCAGTATTTT. The rearrangement joins TRBV20-1 to TRBJ2-3, with 9 bases that match TRBD1. The CDR3 extends over 14 amino acids. Per germline, CDR1 DFQATT and CDR2 SNEGSKA (reference sequence). After removal of 5 bases from V and 2 bases from J, the junction contained 5 bases not matched to a gene.

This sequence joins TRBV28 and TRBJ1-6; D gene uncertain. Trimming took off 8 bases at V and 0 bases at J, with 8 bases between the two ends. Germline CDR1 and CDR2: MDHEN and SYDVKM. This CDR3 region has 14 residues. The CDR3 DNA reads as TGTGCCAGCCTTTCTCTCTCCTATAATTCACCCCTCCACTTT. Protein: CASLSLSYNSPLHF.

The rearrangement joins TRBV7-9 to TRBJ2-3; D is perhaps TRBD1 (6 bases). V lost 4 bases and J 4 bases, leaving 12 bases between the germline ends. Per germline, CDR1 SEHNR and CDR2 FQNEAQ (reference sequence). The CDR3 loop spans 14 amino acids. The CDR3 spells CASSYGTSADTQYF. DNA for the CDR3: TGTGCCAGCAGCTACGGGACATCCGCAGATACGCAGTATTTT.